A single T cell receptor beta chain is shown here with its context. Its antigen is currently unknown. The ends were cut back, 3 bases at V and 4 bases at J, with 13 bases in the middle. CDR1 is SGHRS, CDR2 YFSETQ, per germline. The CDR3 is 15 residues long. This sample was included in a study of persistence of HIV-infected CD4 T cells. The libraries were made with immunoSEQ version 4 in survey mode. Template was genomic DNA at roughly 9.6 ng/uL, with up to roughly 1 ug used per sample. Sequencing was performed with immunoSEQ multiplex PCR; in TCRdb, only in-frame clones are kept and a portion is missing. The table lists about 46,000 clones, just under 90% of them singletons. Nonspecific anti-CD3/anti-CD28 bead stimulation represents the broad CD4+ T cell repertoire. Sorting selected CD4+ T cells upregulating both CD40 ligand and CD69.

Specimen: CD4+ T cells sorted from PBMCs after roughly 18-hour stimulation, collected from a patient who received antiretroviral therapy. The receptor's source is an adult woman with HIV who was CMV-seropositive. The gene calls are TRBV5-1 and TRBJ2-2; D may be TRBD1 (5 bases). DNA of the CDR3: TGCGCCAGCAGCTCAGGGATTGTAAGCACCGGGGAGCTGTTTTTT. It is translated as CASSSGIVSTGELFF.